These 32 T cell receptor beta chains originate from one sample sequenced in a study of OX40 agonist ivuxolimab in advanced cancers. Only in-frame clones appear in the TCRdb table, and some are missing; sequencing was by immunoSEQ multiplex PCR. The data hold about 61,000 clones, with roughly 86% observed a single time. The sample here was CD4+ or CD8+ T cells sorted from blood, taken in a trial of the OX40 agonist ivuxolimab. Source of these receptors: an adult with an advanced solid tumor such as melanoma, head and neck, liver or kidney cancer.

V usage is TRBV28 and J usage is TRBJ1-6; tentatively, D is TRBD1 (6 bases). Trimming took off 3 bases at V and 5 bases at J, with 8 bases between the two ends. The CDR3 loop spans 14 amino acids. In germline, CDR1 is MDHEN, CDR2 SYDVKM. CDR3 amino acids: CASSFHRDNSPLHF. The CDR3 DNA is TGTGCCAGCAGTTTCCACAGGGATAATTCACCCCTCCACTTT.

The V gene is TRBV6-1, the J gene TRBJ1-2; perhaps TRBD1 as D (6 bases). V lost 6 bases and J lost 1, with 15 bases in between. From germline, CDR1 is MNHNS and CDR2 SASEGT. The CDR3 totals 15 residues. CDR3: CASRTIRGGNYGYTF. The CDR3 DNA reads TGTGCCAGCAGAACCATTAGAGGGGGTAACTATGGCTACACCTTC.

This chain uses TRBV4-2 with TRBJ2-2; 7 nucleotides align to TRBD1. V was pared by 0 bases and J by 6 bases, with 10 bases of the junction left unmatched. CDR1 and CDR2 from the germline V gene are LGHNA and YNFKEQ. This CDR3 comprises 17 residues. DNA for the CDR3: TGTGCCAGCAGCCAAGATCGTATGGGGACAGCTGCCGGGGAGCTGTTTTTT. Protein product: CASSQDRMGTAAGELFF.

This chain links TRBV18 with TRBJ2-5, with 7 bases matching TRBD1. In germline, CDR1 is KGHSH, CDR2 LQKENI. With V trimmed by 3 bases and J by 5 bases, 9 bases remained unmatched. This CDR3 is 15 amino acids long. CDR3 DNA: TGTGCCAGCTCACCCCAGACAGGGAATAAGGAGACCCAGTACTTC. Its protein product is CASSPQTGNKETQYF.

V is TRBV2 and J is TRBJ1-5; D gene uncertain. This CDR3 has 14 residues. Trimming left V 5 bases short and J 6 bases short, with 14 bases between. Per the germline V gene, CDR1 is SNHLY and CDR2 is FYNNEI. The chain's CDR3 is CASSLWTSGQPQHF. Here the CDR3 DNA reads TGTGCCAGCAGTCTATGGACCTCCGGTCAGCCCCAGCATTTT.

The gene calls are TRBV30 and TRBJ1-4; D is unresolved. This CDR3 spans 13 amino acids. The V end was cut by 1 base, the J end by 0 bases, with 3 bases between. CDR1 GTSNPN and CDR2 SVGIG come from the germline V gene (reference sequence). CDR3 sequence: CAWSAATNEKLFF. Written as DNA, the CDR3 is TGTGCCTGGAGTGCTGCAACTAATGAAAAACTGTTTTTT. The full variable domain, its missing parts supplied by reference TRBV30 and TRBJ1-4, is SQTIHQWPATLVQPVGSPLSLECTVEGTSNPNLYWYRQAAGRGLQLLFYSVGIGQISSEVPQNLSASRPQDRQFILSSKKLLLSDSGFYLCAWSAATNEKLFFGSGTQLSVL.

A remark on this clone: This same CDR3 is encoded by further DNA sequences in the sample. V and J are TRBV19 and TRBJ2-3; D not certain. This CDR3 has 11 residues. The germline V gene has CDR1 LNHDA and CDR2 SQIVND (reference sequence). V lost 6 bases and J 6 bases, leaving 7 bases between the germline ends. The CDR3 DNA reads as TGTGCCAGTAGCCGATGGGATACGCAGTATTTT. Encoded protein: CASSRWDTQYF.

This chain joins TRBV21-1 and TRBJ1-1. TRBV21-1 is listed as a pseudogene. This CDR3 comprises 13 residues. CDR3 amino acids: CASSKEAEIEAFF. DNA for the CDR3: TGTGCCAGCAGCAAAGAGGCAGAGATTGAAGCTTTCTTT.

V usage is TRBV5-1 and J usage is TRBJ2-3, with a weak D call TRBD2 (6 bases). V was cut by 4 bases and J by 6 bases, with 9 bases left in between. The CDR3 consists of 12 residues. Germline values: CDR1 SGHRS, CDR2 YFSETQ. The CDR3: CASSRDFDTQYF. The CDR3 coding sequence is TGCGCCAGCAGCCGGGACTTTGATACGCAGTATTTT.

V and J are TRBV9 and TRBJ1-1; 8 positions agree with TRBD1. V dropped 3 bases and J dropped 0; count of bases not matched to a gene: 7. Looked up from germline, CDR1 is SGDLS and CDR2 is YYNGEE. The CDR3 consists of 16 residues. In nucleotides, the CDR3 is TGTGCCAGCAGCGCCACAGGGGGTCGGATGAACACTGAAGCTTTCTTT. Its protein product is CASSATGGRMNTEAFF.

This chain connects TRBV5-4 to TRBJ1-2; unclear D gene. V was pared by 0 bases and J by 2 bases, with 11 bases between. The CDR3 totals 15 residues. Germline values: CDR1 SGHNT, CDR2 YYREEE (reference sequence). The CDR3 DNA is TGTGCCAGCAGCTTGGGTCGGACGGCGAACTATGGCTACACCTTC. Protein: CASSLGRTANYGYTF.

The count of this clone is one. This sequence joins TRBV7-3 and TRBJ2-3; 9 bases match TRBD2. The CDR3 sequence is 15 residues long. Germline V gives CDR1 SGHTA, CDR2 FQGTGA. The trim removed 5 bases at V and 0 bases at J, leaving 3 bases unmatched. CDR3 sequence (DNA): TGTGCCAGCAGCCCACTAGCGGGTAGCACAGATACGCAGTATTTT. Translated, it gives CASSPLAGSTDTQYF.

The gene calls are TRBV11-3 and TRBJ2-1; a possible D gene is TRBD1 (6 bases). From germline, CDR1 is SGHNT and CDR2 YENEEA. V dropped 0 bases and J dropped 10 bases, with 10 bases sitting between them. The CDR3 is 13 amino acids. CDR3 amino acids: CASSLDRDTEQFF. The CDR3 DNA follows: TGTGCCAGCAGCTTAGATCGGGACACGGAGCAGTTCTTC.

The chain employs TRBV18 and TRBJ1-4; no clear D gene. This CDR3 has 13 amino acids. The germline V gene has CDR1 KGHSH and CDR2 LQKENI. Trimming removed 2 bases at V and 3 bases at J, with 4 bases between. The CDR3, as DNA: TGTGCCAGCTCACCAGGCTCTAATGAAAAACTGTTTTTT. Amino acid sequence: CASSPGSNEKLFF.

The gene calls are TRBV2 and TRBJ2-6; D might be TRBD2 (6 bases). Germline V CDR1 and CDR2: SNHLY, FYNNEI. Trimming cost V 4 bases and J 4 bases, with 17 bases left between them. CDR3 length: 17 amino acids. Written as DNA, the CDR3 is TGTGCCAGCAGTGGGAGGGGTAGTACTTCCGGGGCCAACGTCCTGACTTTC. It is translated as CASSGRGSTSGANVLTF.

The chain combines TRBV28 with TRBJ1-5; D perhaps matches TRBD1 (6 bases). The V gene's germline CDR1 is MDHEN and CDR2 SYDVKM. The CDR3 loop spans 16 amino acids. V gave up 6 bases and J gave up 2 bases, with 17 bases separating them. CDR3 protein: CASSWSWGGGNQPQHF. The CDR3 DNA is TGTGCCAGCAGCTGGAGCTGGGGGGGCGGCAATCAGCCCCAGCATTTT.

J is TRBJ1-2 and V is TRBV5-6, with D unresolved. Trimming removed 2 bases from V and 5 bases from J, with 10 bases in between. Germline lookup yields CDR1 SGHDT and CDR2 YYEEEE. The CDR3 sequence is 13 residues long. This CDR3 is CASSFRRGYGYTF. The CDR3 DNA follows: TGTGCCAGCAGCTTCCGTCGAGGTTATGGCTACACCTTC.

The rearrangement links TRBV7-3 to TRBJ2-7; 8 nucleotides align to TRBD1. There are 16 residues in the CDR3. Germline V gene sequence: CDR1 SGHTA, CDR2 FQGTGA. Trimming removed 2 bases from V and 4 bases from J; junction bases left unmatched: 10. The CDR3 bases are TGTGCCAGCAGCTTAGAACCGACAGGGGCTCTTTACGAGCAGTACTTC. Its translation: CASSLEPTGALYEQYF.

The chain uses TRBV19 and TRBJ1-2, with 9 bases identical to TRBD1. The CDR3 loop spans 13 amino acids. Germline assignment: CDR1 LNHDA and CDR2 SQIVND (reference sequence). Trimming at V came to 4 bases and at J to 7 bases, leaving 4 bases not matched to a gene. CDR3 nucleotide sequence: TGTGCCAGTAGTAGAGGACAGGGGACTGGCTACACCTTC. Protein: CASSRGQGTGYTF.

The genes are TRBV15 and TRBJ1-1; possible D gene TRBD1, 6 bases. The CDR3 length is 12 residues. V was cut by 5 bases and J by 11 bases, with 15 bases left in between. The V gene's germline CDR1 is LNHNV and CDR2 YYDKDF (reference sequence). CDR3 nucleotide sequence: TGTGCCACCAGCCCCTTAAGGGGGAGGGCTTTCTTT. Its translation: CATSPLRGRAFF.

The chain joins TRBV6-6 to TRBJ1-1; the match to TRBD1 covers 12 bases. The V gene end was trimmed by 0 bases and the J gene end by 5 bases; junction bases not matched to a gene: 1. CDR1 is MNHNY, CDR2 SVGAGI, per germline (reference sequence). The CDR3 consists of 15 residues. DNA of the CDR3: TGTGCCAGCAGTTACTCGGGACAGGGGGCAACTGAAGCTTTCTTT. Amino acid sequence: CASSYSGQGATEAFF.

The V gene is TRBV5-1, the J gene TRBJ2-6; perhaps TRBD1 as D (5 bases). Trimming shortened V by 1 base and J by 1 base, and 9 bases separated the two germline ends. The CDR3 contains 16 residues. Germline CDR1 is SGHRS and CDR2 is YFSETQ. CDR3 amino acids: CASSLTGSSGANVLTF. As DNA, the CDR3 is TGCGCCAGCAGCTTGACAGGTAGTTCTGGGGCCAACGTCCTGACTTTC.

CDR3 residues: CASSQGSGGANTGELFF. CDR3 DNA sequence: TGTGCCAGCAGCCAAGGGAGCGGGGGGGCAAACACCGGGGAGCTGTTTTTT. The V gene is TRBV4-2, the J gene TRBJ2-2, with 10 nucleotides matching TRBD2. V lost 1 base to trimming and J lost 2 bases; unmatched junction nucleotides: 4. Germline V CDR1 and CDR2: LGHNA, YNFKEQ. CDR3 length: 17 residues.

CDR3 nucleotide sequence: TGTGCCAGCAGCTCCCAAACCCGCTCCGGGGCCTATGGCTACACCTTC. It encodes CASSSQTRSGAYGYTF. V and J are TRBV5-4 and TRBJ1-2; D possibly corresponds to TRBD1 (5 bases). The V end lost 3 bases, the J end lost 4 bases, and 19 bases lay between the germline ends. Germline CDR1 is SGHNT and CDR2 is YYREEE (reference sequence). This CDR3 is 16 amino acids long.

This clone was found a few times. This chain links TRBV29-1 with TRBJ2-5; D may correspond to TRBD1 or TRBD2 (5 bases each). The V end lost 7 bases, the J end lost 2 bases, and 11 bases lay between the germline ends. CDR3 length: 12 amino acids. Germline assignment: CDR1 SQVTM and CDR2 ANQGSEA. The CDR3 is CSARWGQETQYF. The DNA of the CDR3 is TGCAGCGCCCGCTGGGGGCAAGAGACCCAGTACTTC.

The chain uses TRBV6-4 and TRBJ1-1; D might be TRBD1 (6 bases). CDR1 is MRHNA, CDR2 SNTAGT, per germline. Trimming left V 0 bases short and J 5 bases short, with 16 bases between. The CDR3 runs 16 residues. CDR3 protein: CASSDSGDIGRTEAFF. The CDR3 nucleotides are TGTGCCAGCAGTGACTCCGGGGACATCGGCCGAACTGAAGCTTTCTTT.

This chain connects TRBV6-1 to TRBJ1-3; 7 bases line up with TRBD1. Germline trimming cut 4 bases from V and 0 bases from J; bases unmatched to any gene: 3. The CDR3 spans 15 residues. The germline CDR1 and CDR2 sequences are MNHNS and SASEGT. CDR3 sequence reads: CASSVRQGSGNTIYF. As DNA, the CDR3 is TGTGCCAGCAGTGTTAGACAGGGCTCTGGAAACACCATATATTTT.

The CDR3 coding sequence is TGTGCCAGCAGCTTGGACAGGGTCTATGGCTACACCTTC. Translation gives CASSLDRVYGYTF. This chain links TRBV5-8 with TRBJ1-2; tentatively, D is TRBD1 (6 bases). CDR3 length equals 13 residues. Germline loops: CDR1 SGHTS, CDR2 YDEGEE. Trimming removed 0 bases from V and 4 bases from J, with 7 bases in between.

This chain joins TRBV4-1 and TRBJ1-5; the D gene is possibly TRBD1 (5 bases). Per the germline V gene, CDR1 is MGHRA and CDR2 is YSYEKL. The CDR3 length is 18 residues. V was clipped by 0 bases and J by 0 bases, with 15 bases between them. In DNA, the CDR3 is TGCGCCAGCAGCCAAGAAGGGTGGGGCGCGGATAGCAATCAGCCCCAGCATTTT. Its protein product is CASSQEGWGADSNQPQHF.

The V and J genes are TRBV14 and TRBJ1-2, with TRBD1 matching over 7 bases. CDR1 and CDR2 from the germline V gene are SGHDN and FVKESK. V lost 4 bases, J lost 0 bases, and 14 bases stayed unmatched. The CDR3 spans 18 residues. The CDR3, as DNA: TGTGCCAGCAGCCCAAATCCAGGACAGGCCCTGGCTAACTATGGCTACACCTTC. This codes for CASSPNPGQALANYGYTF.

The chain uses TRBV7-9 and TRBJ1-2; D is perhaps TRBD1 (5 bases). CDR3 size: 15 residues. The V gene's germline CDR1 is SEHNR and CDR2 FQNEAQ (reference sequence). V was trimmed by 1 base and J by 7 bases, leaving 16 bases between them. DNA of the CDR3: TGTGCCAGCAGCTTAGAAGACAGACCAAAGTCTGGCTACACCTTC. Amino acids: CASSLEDRPKSGYTF.

V gene TRBV6-5 combines with J gene TRBJ1-2, with D maybe TRBD1 (6 bases). Trimming removed 0 bases at V and 7 bases at J, with 18 bases between. CDR1 and CDR2 (germline): MNHEY, SVGAGI. This CDR3 region has 16 residues. The DNA of the CDR3 is TGTGCCAGCAGTTACTCAACACAGGGCCCAAGATCTGGCTACACCTTC. Translated: CASSYSTQGPRSGYTF.